These 17 T cell receptor beta chains came from one sample sequenced in a study of blood T cell repertoires in COVID-19. The data were produced by immunoSEQ multiplex PCR, yet TCRdb's version contains in-frame clones alone and is incomplete. This sample yields fewer than 120,000 clones, of which more than 75% are seen a single time; approximately 3.3% belongs to the top ten. The sequenced material came from peripheral blood. Every receptor here comes from a woman aged 45-59 years with acute or convalescent COVID-19.

This clone has a single count. The chain recombines TRBV5-1 with TRBJ1-2, with TRBD1 as a possible D gene (5 bases). V lost 4 bases and J lost 1, with 11 bases in between. The CDR3 sequence is 14 residues long. Germline V gives CDR1 SGHRS, CDR2 YFSETQ. CDR3 bases: TGCGCCAGCAGCCCATGGGGGGATAACTATGGCTACACCTTC. Residues: CASSPWGDNYGYTF.

This clone has ten or more counts. CDR3 region: CASSLGGRGMNTEAFF. In DNA form, the CDR3 reads TGTGCCAGCAGCTTGGGTGGCAGGGGAATGAACACTGAAGCTTTCTTT. The V call is TRBV5-4, the J call TRBJ1-1; a possible D gene is TRBD1 (6 bases). This CDR3 spans 16 amino acids. Germline-derived CDR1 and CDR2 are SGHNT and YYREEE (reference sequence). V dropped 0 bases and J dropped 0 bases, with 12 bases sitting between them.

CDR3: CASSEETQYF. CDR3 sequence (DNA): TGTGCCAGCTCAGAGGAGACCCAGTACTTC. This chain joins TRBV18 and TRBJ2-5; the D is unclear. The germline gives CDR1 KGHSH, CDR2 LQKENI. The length of the CDR3 is 10 residues. The V and J ends lost 5 bases and 5 bases respectively, with 3 bases between them.

This clone appeared a single time. The V gene is TRBV29-1, the J gene TRBJ2-1, with 8 nucleotides matching TRBD1. After removal of 3 bases from V and 7 bases from J, the junction contained 2 bases not matched to a gene. The CDR3 totals 12 residues. Germline loops: CDR1 SQVTM, CDR2 ANQGSEA. The CDR3 spells CSVDRGRNEQFF. DNA for the CDR3: TGCAGCGTTGACAGGGGGCGAAATGAGCAGTTCTTC.

V gene TRBV6-5 combines with J gene TRBJ1-4; 7 bases are shared with TRBD1. CDR3 length: 12 amino acids. J was trimmed by 7 bases and V by 6 bases; bases with no gene match: 2. The V gene's germline CDR1 is MNHEY and CDR2 SVGAGI. The CDR3 loop is CASRGDSEKLFF. In DNA, the CDR3 is TGTGCCAGCAGGGGGGACAGTGAAAAACTGTTTTTT.

The rearrangement links TRBV6-5 to TRBJ2-3, with D possibly TRBD2 on 6 matching bases. V lost 6 bases and J 5 bases, leaving 15 bases between the germline ends. The CDR3 sequence is 14 residues long. Germline loops: CDR1 MNHEY, CDR2 SVGAGI. This chain's CDR3 is CASRAEGGQDTQYF. For the CDR3, the DNA is TGTGCCAGCAGGGCGGAGGGAGGACAAGATACGCAGTATTTT.

The V and J genes are TRBV14 and TRBJ2-1; the D gene is possibly TRBD2 (5 bases). Trimming removed 4 bases from V and 7 bases from J, with 8 bases in between. The CDR3 totals 12 residues. The germline CDR1 and CDR2 sequences are SGHDN and FVKESK. The CDR3 bases are TGTGCCAGCAGCCCGTCGGGAAATGAGCAGTTCTTC. Amino acids: CASSPSGNEQFF.

The gene calls are TRBV2 and TRBJ2-3, with TRBD2 matching over 8 bases. CDR3 length: 14 amino acids. J gave up 2 bases and V 10 bases, and 8 bases lay outside the gene matches. Germline V lookup: CDR1 SNHLY, CDR2 FYNNEI. In DNA form, the CDR3 reads TGTGCCACCCGGGGGGGCGGCTCCACAGATACGCAGTATTTT. Protein: CATRGGGSTDTQYF.

The chain employs TRBV13 and TRBJ2-1; D call uncertain. This CDR3 contains 12 residues. Trimming pared 0 bases from V and 6 bases from J, leaving 3 bases between. Germline loops: CDR1 PRHDT, CDR2 FYEKMQ (reference sequence). The CDR3 nucleotides read TGTGCCAGCAGCTTAGGCGGCAATGAGCAGTTCTTC. This codes for CASSLGGNEQFF.

This rearrangement joins TRBV13 to TRBJ2-3, with 7 bases aligning to TRBD2. Germline CDR1 is PRHDT and CDR2 is FYEKMQ (reference sequence). The CDR3 runs 15 residues. Germline trimming cut 5 bases from V and 6 bases from J; bases unmatched to any gene: 11. CDR3 region: CASSLRPREADTQYF. The CDR3 nucleotides read TGTGCCAGCAGCCTCAGACCCCGGGAGGCCGATACGCAGTATTTT.

The J gene is TRBJ1-4, the V gene TRBV6-5; D might be TRBD1 (6 bases). CDR3 length: 14 amino acids. From germline, CDR1 is MNHEY and CDR2 SVGAGI. V lost 6 bases, J lost 3 bases, and 11 bases lay in between. Here the CDR3 DNA reads TGTGCCAGCAGCACAGGGAGGGCTAATGAAAAACTGTTTTTT. Translation: CASSTGRANEKLFF.

The chain joins TRBV10-3 to TRBJ2-1; 14 bases map to TRBD2. CDR3 length: 14 residues. J gave up 4 bases and V 10 bases, and 3 bases lay outside the gene matches. Germline values: CDR1 ENHRY, CDR2 SYGVKD. CDR3 nucleotides: TGTGCCAGCCGACTAGCGGGAGGGTACAATGAGCAGTTCTTC. This gives the protein CASRLAGGYNEQFF.

This rearrangement joins TRBV29-1 to TRBJ1-1, with 10 bases identical to TRBD1. J lost 12 bases, V lost 2 bases, and 6 bases had no gene match. The CDR3 has 12 amino acids. From germline, CDR1 is SQVTM and CDR2 ANQGSEA. The CDR3 is CSVERRTGGSFF. For the CDR3, the DNA is TGCAGCGTTGAACGCCGGACAGGGGGATCTTTCTTT.

The chain employs TRBV2 and TRBJ1-5; 7 nucleotides agree with TRBD1. With 8 bases clipped from V and 5 bases from J, the junction kept 12 bases outside the gene matches. Germline CDR1 reads SNHLY; CDR2 reads FYNNEI. The CDR3 has 15 residues. The CDR3 sequence: CASRNRGSRDQPQHF. In DNA form, the CDR3 reads TGTGCCAGCCGGAACAGGGGTTCAAGGGATCAGCCCCAGCATTTT.

In this sample, this clone turned up once. The chain employs TRBV4-1 and TRBJ2-3; no clear D. V was trimmed by 3 bases and J by 3 bases, leaving 16 bases between them. The germline gives CDR1 MGHRA, CDR2 YSYEKL. The CDR3 sequence is 16 residues long. The CDR3 sequence: CASSHADGPRTDTQYF. DNA for the CDR3: TGCGCCAGCAGCCACGCGGATGGCCCTCGGACAGATACGCAGTATTTT.

The V gene is TRBV5-1, the J gene TRBJ2-7; 7 bases are shared with TRBD1. This CDR3 is 16 amino acids long. The germline V gene has CDR1 SGHRS and CDR2 YFSETQ. V was clipped by 1 base and J by 4 bases; unmatched bases: 11. The CDR3 sequence: CASSLNLADRSYEQYF. CDR3 sequence (DNA): TGCGCCAGCAGCTTGAATCTCGCGGACAGGAGTTACGAGCAGTACTTC. Combining the CDR3 with reference TRBV5-1 and TRBJ2-7 gives the whole variable domain KAGVTQTPRYLIKTRGQQVTLSCSPISGHRSVSWYQQTPGQGLQFLFEYFSETQRNKGNFPGRFSGRQFSNSRSEMNVSTLELGDSALYLCASSLNLADRSYEQYFGPGTRLTVT.

The chain combines TRBV5-1 with TRBJ2-2; D may be TRBD1 (5 bases). The germline gives CDR1 SGHRS, CDR2 YFSETQ. Trimming took 4 bases from V and 3 from J, leaving 13 bases between them. The CDR3 runs to 15 residues. CDR3 loop: CASSVNAGHTGELFF. DNA of the CDR3: TGCGCCAGCAGCGTAAACGCAGGGCACACCGGGGAGCTGTTTTTT.